Sequencing of this T cell receptor (beta chain) was carried out in a study of regulatory and conventional T cells in RAG deficiency. Conventional CD4+ T cells were sorted from blood as CD25-low CD127-high cells. Sequencing used immunoSEQ multiplex PCR; TCRdb keeps in-frame clones, though not all of them. The table lists under 25,000 clones, 95% to 96% of them singletons. These records were also assigned to another study, of regulatory T cells. That paper states: Amplification used 52 TRBV primers and 13 TRBJ primers.

The specimen was CD25- CD4+ T cells sorted from blood. This receptor was identified in a human donor in good health.

CDR3 DNA sequence: TGCGCCAGCAGCTTGGTAGCGGGGGTAGAAGAGACCCAGTACTTC. Translation: CASSLVAGVEETQYF. This chain uses TRBV5-1 with TRBJ2-5; 9 nucleotides agree with TRBD2. V shed 0 bases, J shed 3 bases, and the junction held 3 bases outside the gene matches. The CDR3 is 15 residues long. Germline-derived CDR1 and CDR2 are SGHRS and YFSETQ.